This T cell receptor beta chain emerged from a study of shared clonotypes between healthy human individuals. The table came from immunoSEQ multiplex PCR; TCRdb's copy has only in-frame clones and leaves some out. In the table there are around 350,000 clones, less than 75% of which are singletons. This CDR3 contains 15 residues. V trimming: 3 bases; J trimming: 6 bases; junction bases outside the gene matches: 2. Germline-derived CDR1 and CDR2 are MNHEY and SMNVEV (reference sequence). This sequence joins TRBV27 and TRBJ2-2; 12 bases line up with TRBD2. The sequence derives from a man aged 25 to 40 in good health. Sequencing was done on a sample of memory CD4+ T cells sorted from blood. Subset in this sample: CD45RA-negative fraction. CDR3 nucleotide sequence: TGTGCCAGCAGTTTGACTAGCGGGAGCGCCGGGGAGCTGTTTTTT. This gives the protein CASSLTSGSAGELFF.